A single sample gave rise to the 25 T cell receptor beta chains below, sequenced in a study of OX40 agonist ivuxolimab in advanced cancers. Method: immunoSEQ multiplex PCR; TCRdb's copy keeps in-frame clones and lacks some. Among 55,000 to 70,000 clones, approximately 81% were seen once, and the ten largest hold 5% to 6.5%. Sequenced here: CD4+ or CD8+ T cells sorted from blood, sampled in a trial of the OX40 agonist ivuxolimab. The receptor source for this set is an adult with an advanced solid tumor such as melanoma, head and neck, liver or kidney cancer.

The chain combines TRBV7-9 with TRBJ2-5; possibly TRBD1 or TRBD2 for D (5 bases each). Judging by the DNA end, TRBJ2-7 fits better; the J call may be wrong. Germline CDR1 is SEHNR and CDR2 is FQNEAQ (reference sequence). This CDR3 contains 18 residues. The CDR3 is CASSLAGALGLSSYEQYF. The CDR3 coding sequence is TGTGCCAGCAGCTTAGCCGGGGCCCTAGGTCTAAGCTCCTACGAGCAGTACTTC.

There are a few counts of this clone. The J gene is TRBJ1-5, the V gene TRBV28, with unresolved D. Trimming shortened V by 5 bases and J by 9 bases, and 20 bases separated the two germline ends. CDR1 and CDR2 (germline): MDHEN, SYDVKM. CDR3 size: 15 residues. Here the CDR3 DNA reads TGTGCCAGCAGTCGACCTATCGCTACACTAGGGCCCCAGCATTTT. Its translation: CASSRPIATLGPQHF.

The count of this clone is one. This chain links TRBV7-9 with TRBJ2-1; maybe TRBD2 (5 bases). V lost 5 bases and J 9 bases, leaving 11 bases between the germline ends. CDR1 and CDR2 from the germline V gene are SEHNR and FQNEAQ (reference sequence). The CDR3 is 12 amino acids. Here the CDR3 DNA reads TGTGCCAGCAGCCCAACTAGTTTTGAGCAGTTCTTC. As protein: CASSPTSFEQFF.

The chain links TRBV13 to TRBJ2-3; D may be TRBD2 (5 bases). Germline V CDR1 and CDR2: PRHDT, FYEKMQ (reference sequence). V gave up 2 bases and J gave up 8 bases, with 11 bases separating them. The CDR3 loop spans 13 amino acids. The CDR3 is CASSLSGGGTQYF. The CDR3 coding sequence is TGTGCCAGCAGCTTATCAGGTGGAGGTACGCAGTATTTT.

The chain recombines TRBV9 with TRBJ2-1; TRBD2 matches at 13 bases. Germline V CDR1 and CDR2: SGDLS, YYNGEE. This CDR3 is 18 amino acids long. The V segment lost 1 base and the J segment 2 bases; nucleotides outside the gene matches: 6. CDR3 DNA: TGTGCCAGCAGCGTACAGACTAGCGGGGGGCCCCCCTACAATGAGCAGTTCTTC. Translated: CASSVQTSGGPPYNEQFF. Using reference TRBV9 and TRBJ2-1 for the parts outside the CDR3, the full variable domain is DSGVTQTPKHLITATGQRVTLRCSPRSGDLSVYWYQQSLDQGLQFLIQYYNGEERAKGNILERFSAQQFPDLHSELNLSSLELGDSALYFCASSVQTSGGPPYNEQFFGPGTRLTVL.

The chain couples TRBV30 to TRBJ2-3; 9 bases fit TRBD1. Germline V CDR1 and CDR2: GTSNPN, SVGIG (reference sequence). The CDR3 is 16 amino acids. V was pared by 3 bases and J by 2 bases, with 9 bases of the junction left unmatched. Here the CDR3 DNA reads TGTGCCTGGAGGCCAGTAGGGACAGGGCTCACAGATACGCAGTATTTT. Amino acids: CAWRPVGTGLTDTQYF.

The chain joins TRBV7-3 to TRBJ2-7; 8 bases line up with TRBD1. The junction had 4 bases not matched to a gene; V was cut back by 3 bases and J by 6 bases. This CDR3 region has 13 residues. Germline assignment: CDR1 SGHTA and CDR2 FQGTGA. CDR3 nucleotide sequence: TGTGCCAGCAGCTTGACAGGGGCAAGCGAGCAGTACTTC. As protein: CASSLTGASEQYF.

The V gene is TRBV4-1, the J gene TRBJ2-5, with 12 bases aligning to TRBD2. The J segment lost 1 base and the V segment lost 4 bases, leaving 1 base of the junction unmatched. This CDR3 has 15 amino acids. Looked up from germline, CDR1 is MGHRA and CDR2 is YSYEKL. DNA of the CDR3: TGCGCCAGCAGCCGACTAGCGGGGGTCCAAGAGACCCAGTACTTC. Translated: CASSRLAGVQETQYF.

V usage is TRBV2 and J usage is TRBJ1-2, with D unclear. The germline CDR1 and CDR2 sequences are SNHLY and FYNNEI. The V gene lost 1 base and the J gene lost 5 bases, with 11 bases spanning the gap. The CDR3 runs to 14 residues. This chain's CDR3 is CASSEGPTVYGYTF. CDR3 bases: TGTGCCAGCAGTGAAGGGCCCACCGTGTATGGCTACACCTTC.

The chain has TRBV7-9 and TRBJ1-4, with 9 positions matching TRBD1. With 4 bases clipped from V and 3 bases from J, the junction kept 3 bases outside the gene matches. CDR1 and CDR2 (germline): SEHNR, FQNEAQ (reference sequence). The CDR3 runs to 15 residues. The DNA for the CDR3 is TGTGCCAGCAGCTCAACAGGGGGCCCTAATGAAAAACTGTTTTTT. Translation gives CASSSTGGPNEKLFF. The full variable domain, rest sourced from reference TRBV7-9 and TRBJ1-4, is DTGVSQNPRHKITKRGQNVTFRCDPISEHNRLYWYRQTLGQGPEFLTYFQNEAQLEKSRLLSDRFSAERPKGSFSTLEIQRTEQGDSAMYLCASSSTGGPNEKLFFGSGTQLSVL.

This rearrangement joins TRBV18 to TRBJ1-6, with a weak D call TRBD1 (5 bases). V lost 2 bases and J 7 bases, leaving 12 bases between the germline ends. CDR1 is KGHSH and CDR2 is LQKENI in the germline V gene. The CDR3 loop spans 15 amino acids. The CDR3 sequence: CASSPTPGRNSPLHF. For the CDR3, the DNA is TGTGCCAGCTCACCAACCCCGGGACGGAATTCACCCCTCCACTTT.

V gene TRBV5-1 combines with J gene TRBJ2-2; 8 bases map to TRBD1. The germline V gene encodes CDR1 SGHRS and CDR2 YFSETQ. This CDR3 spans 15 amino acids. V lost 0 bases and J lost 6; bases outside the gene matches: 4. DNA for the CDR3: TGCGCCAGCAGCTTGGCCGACAGGGGAGCCGGGGAGCTGTTTTTT. It specifies CASSLADRGAGELFF.

V and J are TRBV28 and TRBJ1-2; D is unresolved. Germline CDR1 is MDHEN and CDR2 is SYDVKM. The length of the CDR3 is 13 residues. V lost 5 bases and J 2 bases, leaving 9 bases between the germline ends. For the CDR3, the DNA is TGTGCCAGCAGTCCCCCCGGGAACTATGGCTACACCTTC. This sequence encodes CASSPPGNYGYTF.

The CDR3 DNA sequence: TGCGCCAGCAGCTTGAGTGGACAGGGAGGAACCGGGGAGCTGTTTTTT. Translating gives CASSLSGQGGTGELFF. The rearrangement links TRBV5-1 to TRBJ2-2, with 8 bases that match TRBD1. This CDR3 has 16 amino acids. Germline lookup yields CDR1 SGHRS and CDR2 YFSETQ. V lost 1 base and J lost 5; bases outside the gene matches: 7. The variable domain in full, with the rest retrieved from reference TRBV5-1 and TRBJ2-2, is KAGVTQTPRYLIKTRGQQVTLSCSPISGHRSVSWYQQTPGQGLQFLFEYFSETQRNKGNFPGRFSGRQFSNSRSEMNVSTLELGDSALYLCASSLSGQGGTGELFFGEGSRLTVL.

This clone has just one count. J is TRBJ2-7 and V is TRBV5-6; D is possibly TRBD1 (6 bases). CDR3 length: 14 amino acids. Germline V gene data show CDR1 as SGHDT and CDR2 as YYEEEE. The V end lost 0 bases, the J end lost 6 bases, and 13 bases lay between the germline ends. Here the CDR3 DNA reads TGTGCCAGCAGCTTGGACAGGGTTAATCCCGAGCAGTACTTC. It translates to CASSLDRVNPEQYF.

The table lists this clone with a count of one. The rearrangement links TRBV28 to TRBJ2-3; 8 bases are a match to TRBD2. This CDR3 is built from 17 residues. Germline CDR1 reads MDHEN; CDR2 reads SYDVKM. V lost 3 bases to trimming and J lost 6 bases; unmatched junction nucleotides: 14. The chain's CDR3 is CASSFHTSGSRTDTQYF. CDR3 bases: TGTGCCAGCAGTTTCCATACTAGCGGAAGTCGGACGGATACGCAGTATTTT.

The chain carries TRBV9 and TRBJ2-7, with 7 bases aligning to TRBD2. V lost 2 bases and J lost 7; bases outside the gene matches: 9. CDR3 length: 14 amino acids. CDR1 is SGDLS and CDR2 is YYNGEE in the germline V gene. CDR3 sequence: CASSVGGRAGEQYF. The CDR3 DNA follows: TGTGCCAGCAGCGTCGGGGGGAGGGCAGGGGAGCAGTACTTC.

The sample holds one count of this clone. The chain joins TRBV30 to TRBJ2-4; no clear D. Germline loops: CDR1 GTSNPN, CDR2 SVGIG (reference sequence). Trimming removed 0 bases from V and 4 bases from J, with 1 base in between. This CDR3 has 11 amino acids. DNA of the CDR3: TGTGCCTGGAGTGTAAAAAACATTCAGTACTTC. This codes for CAWSVKNIQYF.

This clone appeared a single time. The rearrangement links TRBV6-5 to TRBJ2-7; TRBD2 matches 7 bases. The V and J ends lost 5 bases and 5 bases, in that order; junction bases with no gene match: 3. CDR1 and CDR2 (germline): MNHEY, SVGAGI. The CDR3 totals 12 residues. In DNA form, the CDR3 reads TGTGCCAGCAGTCGACGGGGGGACGAGCAGTACTTC. It yields the protein CASSRRGDEQYF.

The gene calls are TRBV5-1 and TRBJ1-6; D remains unclear. Trimming removed 4 bases from V and 5 bases from J, with 13 bases in between. Germline V lookup: CDR1 SGHRS, CDR2 YFSETQ. The CDR3 runs to 15 residues. The CDR3 region is CASSPRRGDNSPLHF. DNA of the CDR3: TGCGCCAGCAGCCCCCGGCGGGGAGATAATTCACCCCTCCACTTT.

This clone was detected ten times or more. The rearrangement joins TRBV2 to TRBJ1-6; possible D gene TRBD1, 5 bases. V shed 3 bases and J shed 7 bases, with 13 bases lying between them. The length of the CDR3 is 15 residues. Germline CDR1 reads SNHLY; CDR2 reads FYNNEI. CDR3 protein: CASSDRPGGNSPLHF. The CDR3 nucleotides read TGTGCCAGCAGTGACAGGCCCGGGGGAAATTCACCCCTCCACTTT.

V usage is TRBV7-8 and J usage is TRBJ2-1; 8 bases match TRBD2. The CDR3 is 15 residues long. V lost 5 bases and J lost 3; bases outside the gene matches: 6. Germline V lookup: CDR1 SGHVS, CDR2 FQNEAQ. CDR3 sequence (DNA): TGTGCCAGCAGCCCGTTTAGCGGGAACTACAATGAGCAGTTCTTC. Its translation is CASSPFSGNYNEQFF. The whole variable domain, filled in from reference TRBV7-8 and TRBJ2-1, reads GAGVSQSPRYKVAKRGQDVALRCDPISGHVSLFWYQQALGQGPEFLTYFQNEAQLDKSGLPSDRFFAERPEGSVSTLKIQRTQQEDSAVYLCASSPFSGNYNEQFFGPGTRLTVL.

This chain joins TRBV7-9 and TRBJ2-1, with 8 bases aligning to TRBD2. The CDR3 has 17 residues. V gave up 4 bases and J gave up 5 bases; unmatched junction bases: 13. Germline V gene lookup returns CDR1 SEHNR and CDR2 FQNEAQ (reference sequence). CDR3 amino acids: CASSYAGLREGHNEQFF. The CDR3 coding sequence is TGTGCCAGCAGCTACGCGGGCTTACGGGAGGGCCACAATGAGCAGTTCTTC. Full variable domain (rest looked up from reference TRBV7-9 and TRBJ2-1): DTGVSQNPRHKITKRGQNVTFRCDPISEHNRLYWYRQTLGQGPEFLTYFQNEAQLEKSRLLSDRFSAERPKGSFSTLEIQRTEQGDSAMYLCASSYAGLREGHNEQFFGPGTRLTVL.

The chain links TRBV19 to TRBJ2-7; D is perhaps TRBD1 or TRBD2 (5 bases each). Trimming removed 4 bases from V and 0 bases from J, with 13 bases in between. CDR1 LNHDA and CDR2 SQIVND come from the germline V gene (reference sequence). CDR3 size: 15 residues. The DNA for the CDR3 is TGTGCCAGTAGTAGGGGGATGTTGAGCTCCTACGAGCAGTACTTC. Protein product: CASSRGMLSSYEQYF.

V is TRBV2 and J is TRBJ1-4; D not resolved. Trimming pared 7 bases from V and 1 base from J, leaving 7 bases between. Germline V lookup: CDR1 SNHLY, CDR2 FYNNEI. The CDR3 sequence is 13 residues long. The CDR3 sequence is CASIRRTNEKLFF. The CDR3 nucleotides read TGTGCCAGCATAAGGAGAACTAATGAAAAACTGTTTTTT.